This T cell receptor beta chain was obtained from a study of blood T cell repertoires in COVID-19. Study-level background: Samples representing acute and convalescent COVID-19 were sourced from the United States, Italy and Spain. T cells, B-cell-depleted T cells, or PBMCs provided the cDNA or gDNA that served as material.

This CDR3 spans 16 amino acids. Germline lookup yields CDR1 MNHEY and CDR2 SVGAGI. The ends were cut back, 2 bases at V and 5 bases at J, with 18 bases in the middle. How the authors handled the data: Researchers report that nucleated cell counts were estimated from reference gene primer amplification. TCRdb's copy holds only in-frame clones and misses some; the assay was immunoSEQ multiplex PCR. The DNA gave D and trimming, while V, J and clone size come from that table. The sample gives around 160,000 clones, roughly 90% of which show up once; approximately 2.4% is in the top ten. The specimen was peripheral blood. The gene calls are TRBV6-5 and TRBJ1-1; perhaps TRBD1 as D (5 bases). This receptor was obtained from a human donor in a cohort sampled during active COVID-19. This CDR3 reads CASSYDVGAWLTEAFF. Here the CDR3 DNA reads TGTGCCAGCAGTTACGATGTAGGGGCTTGGTTAACTGAAGCTTTCTTT.